This TCR beta chain was documented in a study of T cells expressing NK-cell markers. The CDR3 sequence is 15 residues long. Study results and caveats: Among CD8+ T cells from six donors, dominant NKG2C+ clonotypes accounted for roughly 1.0-7.0%. It was still unclear whether expanded NKG2C+ T cell clones were HCMV specific.

Concerning this clonotype itself: As yet, its antigen is unknown.

In generating TCR beta cDNA, 5'RACE template switching with UMIs was used. TCRdb re-called the 5' RACE reads; one entry per CDR3 protein, DNA not given. Its listing shows roughly 390,000 distinct CDR3 sequences. The genes are TRBV12-3 or TRBV12-4 and TRBJ2-5; as DNA is missing, the TRBD1 call by TCRdb cannot be tested. Sample: blood T cells: a sorted CD56 or NKG2C T cell subset, CD4+ or CD8+ T cells, or bulk PBMC T cells (not recorded which). The sequence came from a man aged 18-75 years in good health. The CDR3 reads CASSISGSGGETQYF.